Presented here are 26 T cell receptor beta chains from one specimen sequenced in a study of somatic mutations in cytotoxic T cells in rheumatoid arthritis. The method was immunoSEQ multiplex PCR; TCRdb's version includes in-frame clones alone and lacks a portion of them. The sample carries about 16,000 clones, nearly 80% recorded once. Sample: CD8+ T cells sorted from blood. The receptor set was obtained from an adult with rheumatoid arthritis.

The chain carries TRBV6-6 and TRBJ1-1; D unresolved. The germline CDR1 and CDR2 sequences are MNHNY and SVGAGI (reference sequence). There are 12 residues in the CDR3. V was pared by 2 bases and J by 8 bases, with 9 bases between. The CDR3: CASSYVRKEAFF. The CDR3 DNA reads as TGTGCCAGCAGTTACGTGAGGAAGGAAGCTTTCTTT.

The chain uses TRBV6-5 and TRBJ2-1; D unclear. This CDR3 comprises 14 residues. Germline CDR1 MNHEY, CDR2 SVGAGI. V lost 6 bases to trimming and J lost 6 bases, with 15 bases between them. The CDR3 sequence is CASSGLDQSNEQFF. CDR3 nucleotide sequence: TGTGCCAGCAGCGGGTTGGACCAGAGCAATGAGCAGTTCTTC.

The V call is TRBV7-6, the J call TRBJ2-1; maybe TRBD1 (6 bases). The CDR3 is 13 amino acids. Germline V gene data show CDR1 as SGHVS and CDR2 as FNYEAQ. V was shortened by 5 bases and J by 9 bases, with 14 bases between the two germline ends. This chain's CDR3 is CASSTGQAGEQFF. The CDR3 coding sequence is TGTGCCAGCAGCACAGGGCAGGCGGGTGAGCAGTTCTTC.

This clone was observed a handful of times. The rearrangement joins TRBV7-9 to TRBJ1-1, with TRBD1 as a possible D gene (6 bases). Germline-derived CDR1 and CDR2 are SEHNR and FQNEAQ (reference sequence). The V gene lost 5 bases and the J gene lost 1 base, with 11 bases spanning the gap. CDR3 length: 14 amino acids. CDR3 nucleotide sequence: TGTGCCAGCAGCCGGACACAGGGGAACACTGAAGCTTTCTTT. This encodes CASSRTQGNTEAFF.

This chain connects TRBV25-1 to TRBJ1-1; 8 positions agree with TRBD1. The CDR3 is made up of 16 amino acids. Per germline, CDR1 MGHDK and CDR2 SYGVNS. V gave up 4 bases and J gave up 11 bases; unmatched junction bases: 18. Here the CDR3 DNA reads TGTGCCAGCAGTGGAGGGACAGGTGAAATTTCTGAAGGGGCTTTCTTT. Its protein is CASSGGTGEISEGAFF.

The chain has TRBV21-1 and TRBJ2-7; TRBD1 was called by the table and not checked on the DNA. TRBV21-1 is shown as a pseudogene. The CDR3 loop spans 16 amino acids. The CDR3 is CASSKGEQGYNYEQYF. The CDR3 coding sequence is TGTGCCAGCAGCAAAGGCGAGCAGGGGTACAATTACGAGCAGTACTTC.

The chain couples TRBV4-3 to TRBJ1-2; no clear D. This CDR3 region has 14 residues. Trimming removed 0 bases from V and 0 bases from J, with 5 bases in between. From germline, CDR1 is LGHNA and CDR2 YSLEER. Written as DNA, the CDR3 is TGCGCCAGCAGCCAAGACCGAGCTAACTATGGCTACACCTTC. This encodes CASSQDRANYGYTF.

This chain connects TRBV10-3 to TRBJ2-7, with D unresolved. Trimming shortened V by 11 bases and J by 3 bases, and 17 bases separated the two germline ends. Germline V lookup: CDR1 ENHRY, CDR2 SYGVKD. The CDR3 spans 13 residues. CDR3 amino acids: CALWLSGFYEQYF. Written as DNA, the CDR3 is TGTGCCCTCTGGCTGTCGGGCTTCTACGAGCAGTACTTC.

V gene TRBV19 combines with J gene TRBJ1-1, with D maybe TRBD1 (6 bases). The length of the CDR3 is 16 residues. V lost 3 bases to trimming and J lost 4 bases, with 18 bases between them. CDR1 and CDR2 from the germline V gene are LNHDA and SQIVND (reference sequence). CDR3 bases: TGTGCCAGTAGTATGGGCGGCGGCAGGGGATTCACTGAAGCTTTCTTT. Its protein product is CASSMGGGRGFTEAFF.

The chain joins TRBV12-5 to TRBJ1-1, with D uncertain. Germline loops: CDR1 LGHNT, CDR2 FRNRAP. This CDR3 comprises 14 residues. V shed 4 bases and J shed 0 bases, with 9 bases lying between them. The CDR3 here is CASGWGGLNTEAFF. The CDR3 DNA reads TGTGCTAGTGGTTGGGGAGGGTTGAACACTGAAGCTTTCTTT.

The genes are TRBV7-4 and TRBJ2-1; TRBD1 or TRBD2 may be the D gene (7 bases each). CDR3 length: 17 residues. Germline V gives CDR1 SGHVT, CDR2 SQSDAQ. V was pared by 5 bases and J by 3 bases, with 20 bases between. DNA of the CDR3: TGTGCCAGCAGCACCGAGGGGGGGACAGAGAACTACAATGAGCAGTTCTTC. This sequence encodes CASSTEGGTENYNEQFF.

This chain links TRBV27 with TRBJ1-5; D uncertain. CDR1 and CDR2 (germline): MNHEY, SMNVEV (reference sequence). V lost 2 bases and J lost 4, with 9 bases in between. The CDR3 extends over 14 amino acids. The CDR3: CASSLLGRNQPQHF. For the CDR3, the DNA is TGTGCCAGCAGTTTACTCGGCAGGAATCAGCCCCAGCATTTT.

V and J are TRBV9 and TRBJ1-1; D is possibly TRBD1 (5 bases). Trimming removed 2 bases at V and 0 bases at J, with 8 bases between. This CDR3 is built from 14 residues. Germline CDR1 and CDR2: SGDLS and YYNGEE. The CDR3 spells CASSVGEVNTEAFF. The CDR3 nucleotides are TGTGCCAGCAGCGTGGGGGAAGTGAACACTGAAGCTTTCTTT.

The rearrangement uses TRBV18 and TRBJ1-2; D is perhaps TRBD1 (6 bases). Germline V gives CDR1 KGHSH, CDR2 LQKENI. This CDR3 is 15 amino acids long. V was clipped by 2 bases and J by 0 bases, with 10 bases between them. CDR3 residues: CASSPLGGPNYGYTF. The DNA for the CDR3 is TGTGCCAGCTCACCATTGGGGGGCCCTAACTATGGCTACACCTTC.

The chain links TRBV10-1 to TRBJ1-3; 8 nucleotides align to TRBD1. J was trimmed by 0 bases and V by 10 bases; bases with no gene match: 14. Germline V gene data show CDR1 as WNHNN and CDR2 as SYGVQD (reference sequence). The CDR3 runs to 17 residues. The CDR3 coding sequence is TGCGCCACCTCAAGGGACAGGAGCCTTTTCTCTGGAAACACCATATATTTT. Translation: CATSRDRSLFSGNTIYF.

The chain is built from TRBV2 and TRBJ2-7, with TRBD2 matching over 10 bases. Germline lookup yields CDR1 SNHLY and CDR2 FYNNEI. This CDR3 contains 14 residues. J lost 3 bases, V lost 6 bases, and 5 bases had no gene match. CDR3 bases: TGTGCCAGCAGATGGACTAGCGGAGACTACGAGCAGTACTTC. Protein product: CASRWTSGDYEQYF.

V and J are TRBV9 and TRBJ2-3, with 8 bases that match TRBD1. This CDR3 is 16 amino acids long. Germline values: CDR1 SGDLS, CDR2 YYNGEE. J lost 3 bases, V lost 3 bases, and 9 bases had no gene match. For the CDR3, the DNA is TGTGCCAGCAGCGCCCGGACAGGGTCAAGTACAGATACGCAGTATTTT. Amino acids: CASSARTGSSTDTQYF. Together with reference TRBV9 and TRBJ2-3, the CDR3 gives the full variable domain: DSGVTQTPKHLITATGQRVTLRCSPRSGDLSVYWYQQSLDQGLQFLIQYYNGEERAKGNILERFSAQQFPDLHSELNLSSLELGDSALYFCASSARTGSSTDTQYFGPGTRLTVL.

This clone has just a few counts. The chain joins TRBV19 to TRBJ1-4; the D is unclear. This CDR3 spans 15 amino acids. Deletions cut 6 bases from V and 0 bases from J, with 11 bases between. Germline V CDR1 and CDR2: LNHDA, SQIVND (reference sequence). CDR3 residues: CASRLGFATNEKLFF. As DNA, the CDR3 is TGTGCCAGTAGACTTGGGTTTGCAACTAATGAAAAACTGTTTTTT.

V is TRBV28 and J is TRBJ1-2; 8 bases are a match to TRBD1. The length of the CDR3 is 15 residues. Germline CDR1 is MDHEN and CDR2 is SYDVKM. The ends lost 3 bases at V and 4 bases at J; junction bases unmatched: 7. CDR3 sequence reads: CASSFSTGEFYGYTF. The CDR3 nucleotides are TGTGCCAGCAGTTTCTCGACAGGGGAGTTCTATGGCTACACCTTC.

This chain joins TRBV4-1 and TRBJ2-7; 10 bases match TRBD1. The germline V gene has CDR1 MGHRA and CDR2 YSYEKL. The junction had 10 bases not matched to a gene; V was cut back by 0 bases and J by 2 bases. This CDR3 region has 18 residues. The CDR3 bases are TGCGCCAGCAGCCAAGAAGGGACAGGGGTTAGCGCTGCCTACGAGCAGTACTTC. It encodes CASSQEGTGVSAAYEQYF.

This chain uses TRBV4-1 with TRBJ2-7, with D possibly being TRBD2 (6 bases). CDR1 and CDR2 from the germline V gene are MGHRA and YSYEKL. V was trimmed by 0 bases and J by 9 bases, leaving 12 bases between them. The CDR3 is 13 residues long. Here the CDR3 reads CASSQDGREAQYF. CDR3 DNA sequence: TGCGCCAGCAGCCAAGATGGTAGGGAGGCGCAGTACTTC.

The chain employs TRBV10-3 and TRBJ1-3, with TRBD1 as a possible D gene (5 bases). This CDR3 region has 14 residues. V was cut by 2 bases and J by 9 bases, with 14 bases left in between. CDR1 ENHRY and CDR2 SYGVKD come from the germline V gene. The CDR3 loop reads CAISERGFLGTIYF. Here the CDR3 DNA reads TGTGCCATCAGTGAGAGGGGATTTCTGGGCACCATATATTTT.

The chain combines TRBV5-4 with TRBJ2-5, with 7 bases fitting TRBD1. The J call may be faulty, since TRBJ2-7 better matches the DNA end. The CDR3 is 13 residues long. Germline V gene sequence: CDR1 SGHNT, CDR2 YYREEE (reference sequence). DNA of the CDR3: TGTGCCAGCAGTCTTGACAGGGACGACGAGCAGTACTTC. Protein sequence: CASSLDRDDEQYF.

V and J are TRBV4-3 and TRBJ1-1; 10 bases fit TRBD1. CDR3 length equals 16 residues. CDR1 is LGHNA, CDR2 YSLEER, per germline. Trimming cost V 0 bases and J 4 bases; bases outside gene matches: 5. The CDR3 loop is CASSQDSRTGGTEAFF. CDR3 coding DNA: TGCGCCAGCAGCCAAGATAGTCGGACAGGGGGCACTGAAGCTTTCTTT.

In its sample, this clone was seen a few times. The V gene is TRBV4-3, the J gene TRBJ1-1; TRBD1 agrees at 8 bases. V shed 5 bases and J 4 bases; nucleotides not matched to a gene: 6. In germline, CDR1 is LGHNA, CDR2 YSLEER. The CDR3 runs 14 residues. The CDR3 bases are TGCGCCAGCAGCTCCGGACAGGGCGGCACTGAAGCTTTCTTT. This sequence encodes CASSSGQGGTEAFF.

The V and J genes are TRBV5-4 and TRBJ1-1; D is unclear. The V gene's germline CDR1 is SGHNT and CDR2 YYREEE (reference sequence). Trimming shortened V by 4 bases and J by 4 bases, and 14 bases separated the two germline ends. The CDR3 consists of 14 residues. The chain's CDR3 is CASSLPQLGTEAFF. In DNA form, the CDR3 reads TGTGCCAGCAGCCTACCACAGCTGGGCACTGAAGCTTTCTTT. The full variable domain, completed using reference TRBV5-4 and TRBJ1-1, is ETGVTQSPTHLIKTRGQQVTLRCSSQSGHNTVSWYQQALGQGPQFIFQYYREEENGRGNFPPRFSGLQFPNYSSELNVNALELDDSALYLCASSLPQLGTEAFFGQGTRLTVV.